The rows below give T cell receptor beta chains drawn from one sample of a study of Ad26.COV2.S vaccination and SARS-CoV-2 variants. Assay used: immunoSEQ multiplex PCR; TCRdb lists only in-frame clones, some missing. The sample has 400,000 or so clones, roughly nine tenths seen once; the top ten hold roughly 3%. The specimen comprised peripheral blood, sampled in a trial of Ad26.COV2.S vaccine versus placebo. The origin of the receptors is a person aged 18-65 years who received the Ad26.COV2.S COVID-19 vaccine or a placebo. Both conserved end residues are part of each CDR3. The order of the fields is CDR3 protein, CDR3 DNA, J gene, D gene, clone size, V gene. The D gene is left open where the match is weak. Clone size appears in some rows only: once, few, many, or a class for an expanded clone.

CDR3 protein: CASRLGTNTEAFF
CDR3 DNA: TGTGCCAGCAGACTTGGAACGAACACTGAAGCTTTCTTT
J gene: TRBJ1-1
D gene: NA
clone size: NA
V gene: TRBV7-9

CDR3 protein: CASSILVAEQAKNIQYF
CDR3 DNA: TGTGCCAGTAGTATTCTAGTGGCAGAACAAGCCAAAAACATTCAGTACTTC
J gene: TRBJ2-4
D gene: NA
clone size: NA
V gene: TRBV19

CDR3 protein: CASSSPSTGGGNQPQHF
CDR3 DNA: TGTGCCAGCAGTAGCCCAAGTACTGGGGGCGGCAATCAGCCCCAGCATTTT
J gene: TRBJ1-5
D gene: NA
clone size: once
V gene: TRBV2

CDR3 protein: CAIDRGKGTEAFF
CDR3 DNA: TGTGCCATTGACAGGGGTAAAGGCACTGAAGCTTTCTTT
J gene: TRBJ1-1
D gene: TRBD1
clone size: NA
V gene: TRBV6-5

CDR3 protein: CASSSSRDRHYGYTF
CDR3 DNA: TGTGCCAGCAGCAGTTCCCGGGACAGACACTATGGCTACACCTTC
J gene: TRBJ1-2
D gene: TRBD1
clone size: NA
V gene: TRBV3-1/TRBV3-2

CDR3 protein: CASRPYRQGAQETQYF
CDR3 DNA: TGTGCCAGCAGGCCTTACCGACAGGGGGCGCAGGAGACCCAGTACTTC
J gene: TRBJ2-5
D gene: TRBD1
clone size: NA
V gene: TRBV6-2/TRBV6-3

CDR3 protein: CASSLNSNQPQHF
CDR3 DNA: TGTGCCAGCAGTCTAAATAGCAATCAGCCCCAGCATTTT
J gene: TRBJ1-5
D gene: NA
clone size: NA
V gene: TRBV7-9

CDR3 protein: CATSTGRGNQPQHF
CDR3 DNA: TGTGCCACCAGTACGGGTCGGGGCAATCAGCCCCAGCATTTT
J gene: TRBJ1-5
D gene: NA
clone size: few
V gene: TRBV6-5

CDR3 protein: CASGSIQRQNIQYF
CDR3 DNA: TGTGCCAGCGGGTCGATTCAAAGGCAAAACATTCAGTACTTC
J gene: TRBJ2-4
D gene: NA
clone size: once
V gene: TRBV6-5

CDR3 protein: CASSPGGVNTEAFF
CDR3 DNA: TGCGCCAGCAGCCCAGGGGGGGTGAACACTGAAGCTTTCTTT
J gene: TRBJ1-1
D gene: TRBD1
clone size: NA
V gene: TRBV5-1

CDR3 protein: CASSPTDGNQPQHF
CDR3 DNA: TGTGCCAGCAGCCCCACAGATGGCAATCAGCCCCAGCATTTT
J gene: TRBJ1-5
D gene: NA
clone size: NA
V gene: TRBV7-9

CDR3 protein: CASSQSKGRGDYGYTF
CDR3 DNA: TGCGCCAGCAGTCAATCCAAGGGAAGAGGGGACTATGGCTACACCTTC
J gene: TRBJ1-2
D gene: NA
clone size: NA
V gene: TRBV23-1

CDR3 protein: CATSREPGSYYEQYF
CDR3 DNA: TGTGCCACCAGCAGAGAACCAGGGTCGTATTACGAGCAGTACTTC
J gene: TRBJ2-7
D gene: NA
clone size: once
V gene: TRBV15

CDR3 protein: CASSQEKGAWEKLFF
CDR3 DNA: TGCGCCAGCAGCCAAGAGAAGGGGGCGTGGGAAAAACTGTTTTTT
J gene: TRBJ1-4
D gene: TRBD1
clone size: NA
V gene: TRBV4-1

CDR3 protein: CASSYGGTAITDTQYF
CDR3 DNA: TGTGCCAGCAGCTACGGGGGGACAGCAATCACAGATACGCAGTATTTT
J gene: TRBJ2-3
D gene: NA
clone size: NA
V gene: TRBV5-8

CDR3 protein: CASSHRTGPNFTEAFF
CDR3 DNA: TGTGCCAGCAGCCACAGGACGGGACCCAACTTCACTGAAGCTTTCTTT
J gene: TRBJ1-1
D gene: NA
clone size: NA
V gene: TRBV7-9

CDR3 protein: CASSLGLGQGPDTQYF
CDR3 DNA: TGTGCCAGCAGCTTAGGGTTGGGACAGGGGCCAGATACGCAGTATTTT
J gene: TRBJ2-3
D gene: TRBD1
clone size: NA
V gene: TRBV7-6

CDR3 protein: CASRAVAGGPTGELFF
CDR3 DNA: TGTGCCAGCAGGGCTGTAGCGGGGGGTCCCACCGGGGAGCTGTTTTTT
J gene: TRBJ2-2
D gene: TRBD2
clone size: NA
V gene: TRBV27

CDR3 protein: CASSLDRGRTDTQYF
CDR3 DNA: TGTGCCAGCAGCTTAGACAGGGGGAGGACAGATACGCAGTATTTT
J gene: TRBJ2-3
D gene: NA
clone size: NA
V gene: TRBV11-2

CDR3 protein: CASSRAPPTGDTQYF
CDR3 DNA: TGCGCCAGCAGTCGGGCCCCCCCGACGGGAGATACGCAGTATTTT
J gene: TRBJ2-3
D gene: NA
clone size: NA
V gene: TRBV23-1

CDR3 protein: CATQGPPSYNEQFF
CDR3 DNA: TGTGCCACTCAGGGCCCCCCAAGCTACAATGAGCAGTTCTTC
J gene: TRBJ2-1
D gene: NA
clone size: NA
V gene: TRBV19

CDR3 protein: CASSIGGGSYNEQFF
CDR3 DNA: TGTGCCAGTAGTATTGGAGGGGGATCCTACAATGAGCAGTTCTTC
J gene: TRBJ2-1
D gene: NA
clone size: NA
V gene: TRBV19

CDR3 protein: CATGREDSGSNQPQHF
CDR3 DNA: TGTGCCACGGGGCGGGAGGACAGCGGGAGCAATCAGCCCCAGCATTTT
J gene: TRBJ1-5
D gene: NA
clone size: NA
V gene: TRBV6-4

CDR3 protein: CASSPPGYNTIYF
CDR3 DNA: TGTGCCAGCTCACCACCTGGGTATAACACCATATATTTT
J gene: TRBJ1-3
D gene: NA
clone size: NA
V gene: TRBV18

CDR3 protein: CASTRGDTQYF
CDR3 DNA: TGTGCCAGCACCCGCGGGGATACGCAGTATTTT
J gene: TRBJ2-3
D gene: NA
clone size: NA
V gene: TRBV2

CDR3 protein: CASSWGGGPSYEQYF
CDR3 DNA: TGTGCCAGCAGCTGGGGAGGGGGTCCCTCCTACGAGCAGTACTTC
J gene: TRBJ2-7
D gene: NA
clone size: NA
V gene: TRBV5-4

CDR3 protein: CASSLEGTIQYF
CDR3 DNA: TGTGCCAGCAGTTTAGAGGGGACTATCCAGTATTTT
J gene: TRBJ2-3
D gene: TRBD2
clone size: NA
V gene: TRBV13

CDR3 protein: CATSGTAIGNTIYF
CDR3 DNA: TGTGCCACCAGTGGGACAGCCATTGGAAACACCATATATTTT
J gene: TRBJ1-3
D gene: NA
clone size: NA
V gene: TRBV24-1

CDR3 protein: CAWSAGSYTDTQYF
CDR3 DNA: TGTGCCTGGAGTGCCGGATCTTACACAGATACGCAGTATTTT
J gene: TRBJ2-3
D gene: NA
clone size: NA
V gene: TRBV30

CDR3 protein: CATSATNTGELFF
CDR3 DNA: TGTGCCACCAGTGCCACGAACACCGGGGAGCTGTTTTTT
J gene: TRBJ2-2
D gene: NA
clone size: NA
V gene: TRBV24-1

CDR3 protein: CASSQDPPRGSLSPLHF
CDR3 DNA: TGCGCCAGCAGCCAAGATCCTCCCAGGGGTTCATTATCACCCCTCCACTTT
J gene: TRBJ1-6
D gene: NA
clone size: NA
V gene: TRBV4-1

CDR3 protein: CASSQEGRGGNEQFF
CDR3 DNA: TGCGCCAGCAGCCAAGAGGGTCGCGGAGGTAATGAGCAGTTCTTC
J gene: TRBJ2-1
D gene: NA
clone size: NA
V gene: TRBV4-1

CDR3 protein: CASSAGRTGRYGYTF
CDR3 DNA: TGTGCCAGCAGCGCCGGCCGGACAGGCCGCTATGGCTACACCTTC
J gene: TRBJ1-2
D gene: TRBD1
clone size: NA
V gene: TRBV13

CDR3 protein: CASSGDFNTGELFF
CDR3 DNA: TGCGCCAGCAGTGGGGACTTCAACACCGGGGAGCTGTTTTTT
J gene: TRBJ2-2
D gene: NA
clone size: few
V gene: TRBV10-1

CDR3 protein: CASSLEPLNYGYTF
CDR3 DNA: TGTGCCAGCAGCTTGGAACCACTCAACTATGGCTACACCTTC
J gene: TRBJ1-2
D gene: NA
clone size: NA
V gene: TRBV5-4

CDR3 protein: CASSRWGANEQFF
CDR3 DNA: TGTGCCAGCAGCCGGTGGGGGGCCAATGAGCAGTTCTTC
J gene: TRBJ2-1
D gene: NA
clone size: NA
V gene: TRBV7-2

CDR3 protein: CASSLGRDYGYTF
CDR3 DNA: TGTGCCAGCAGCTTGGGCAGGGACTATGGCTACACCTTC
J gene: TRBJ1-2
D gene: NA
clone size: NA
V gene: TRBV5-4

CDR3 protein: CASSLPQDNAEAFF
CDR3 DNA: TGTGCCAGCAGCTTACCACAAGATAACGCTGAAGCTTTCTTT
J gene: TRBJ1-1
D gene: NA
clone size: NA
V gene: TRBV13

CDR3 protein: CASSQAGDQPQHF
CDR3 DNA: TGTGCCAGCAGCCAAGCAGGGGATCAGCCCCAGCATTTT
J gene: TRBJ1-5
D gene: NA
clone size: once
V gene: TRBV3-1/TRBV3-2

CDR3 protein: CASNLFRRGAHNEQFF
CDR3 DNA: TGTGCCAGCAACCTTTTCCGCAGGGGGGCCCACAATGAGCAGTTCTTC
J gene: TRBJ2-1
D gene: NA
clone size: NA
V gene: TRBV7-8

CDR3 protein: CASSWAPGTEYGYTF
CDR3 DNA: TGTGCCAGCAGCTGGGCACCTGGGACAGAATATGGCTACACCTTC
J gene: TRBJ1-2
D gene: TRBD1
clone size: NA
V gene: TRBV5-4

CDR3 protein: CASSQDQGGYTF
CDR3 DNA: TGTGCCAGCAGCCAAGATCAGGGTGGCTACACCTTC
J gene: TRBJ1-2
D gene: NA
clone size: few
V gene: TRBV3-1/TRBV3-2

CDR3 protein: CASSLAVTDGYTF
CDR3 DNA: TGTGCCAGCAGCTTAGCTGTGACGGATGGCTACACCTTC
J gene: TRBJ1-2
D gene: NA
clone size: NA
V gene: TRBV7-9

CDR3 protein: CASSRVVSGGPSEQFF
CDR3 DNA: TGTGCCAGCAGTAGGGTTGTGTCGGGGGGGCCGAGTGAGCAGTTCTTC
J gene: TRBJ2-1
D gene: TRBD2
clone size: NA
V gene: TRBV2

CDR3 protein: CASSSFGGAGTGELFF
CDR3 DNA: TGCGCCAGCAGCTCGTTCGGGGGGGCCGGCACCGGGGAGCTGTTTTTT
J gene: TRBJ2-2
D gene: TRBD2
clone size: NA
V gene: TRBV4-1

CDR3 protein: CASSPQGENYGYTF
CDR3 DNA: TGTGCCAGCAGTCCCCAGGGGGAAAACTATGGCTACACCTTC
J gene: TRBJ1-2
D gene: TRBD1
clone size: NA
V gene: TRBV25-1

CDR3 protein: CASSWGAGTQYF
CDR3 DNA: TGTGCCAGTAGCTGGGGCGCCGGGACCCAGTACTTC
J gene: TRBJ2-5
D gene: NA
clone size: NA
V gene: TRBV19

CDR3 protein: CASSQGLAGDREQYF
CDR3 DNA: TGCGCCAGCAGCCAGGGACTAGCGGGGGATCGCGAGCAGTACTTC
J gene: TRBJ2-7
D gene: TRBD2
clone size: NA
V gene: TRBV4-1

CDR3 protein: CASSAKGIVLFYGYTF
CDR3 DNA: TGTGCCAGCAGTGCTAAGGGTATAGTTCTGTTCTATGGCTACACCTTC
J gene: TRBJ1-2
D gene: NA
clone size: NA
V gene: TRBV2

CDR3 protein: CASRSSFQDRAVPPVSGYTF
CDR3 DNA: TGTGCAAGTCGCTCCAGCTTCCAGGACAGGGCCGTTCCGCCAGTATCGGGCTACACCTTC
J gene: TRBJ1-2
D gene: NA
clone size: NA
V gene: TRBV12-2

CDR3 protein: CASSLAPGQGIEKLFF
CDR3 DNA: TGTGCCAGCAGCTTAGCACCGGGACAGGGGATTGAAAAACTGTTTTTT
J gene: TRBJ1-4
D gene: TRBD1
clone size: NA
V gene: TRBV11-2

CDR3 protein: CAWRPRGSTDTQYF
CDR3 DNA: TGTGCCTGGAGGCCCCGGGGGAGCACAGATACGCAGTATTTT
J gene: TRBJ2-3
D gene: NA
clone size: NA
V gene: TRBV30

CDR3 protein: CASSVGGTSGNTIYF
CDR3 DNA: TGTGCCAGCAGCGTAGGTGGGACATCCGGAAACACCATATATTTT
J gene: TRBJ1-3
D gene: NA
clone size: once
V gene: TRBV9

CDR3 protein: CASSFLRRRNATEAFF
CDR3 DNA: TGTGCCAGCAGCTTCCTAAGGAGGAGGAACGCCACTGAAGCTTTCTTT
J gene: TRBJ1-1
D gene: NA
clone size: NA
V gene: TRBV7-2

CDR3 protein: CASSSLGGAGTTDTQYF
CDR3 DNA: TGCGCCAGCAGCTCCCTGGGCGGGGCGGGGACCACAGATACGCAGTATTTT
J gene: TRBJ2-3
D gene: NA
clone size: NA
V gene: TRBV5-1

CDR3 protein: CASSAEGNSPLHF
CDR3 DNA: TGTGCCAGCAGCGCTGAGGGGAATTCACCCCTCCACTTT
J gene: TRBJ1-6
D gene: NA
clone size: NA
V gene: TRBV11-2

CDR3 protein: CASSSTGEGQPQHF
CDR3 DNA: TGTGCCAGCAGCTCGACAGGGGAGGGTCAGCCCCAGCATTTT
J gene: TRBJ1-5
D gene: TRBD1
clone size: NA
V gene: TRBV6-6

CDR3 protein: CASSEGGAGEKLFF
CDR3 DNA: TGTGCCAGCAGTGAAGGGGGGGCGGGTGAAAAACTGTTTTTT
J gene: TRBJ1-4
D gene: NA
clone size: NA
V gene: TRBV6-1

CDR3 protein: CASSPGTDNEKLFF
CDR3 DNA: TGTGCCAGCAGCCCGGGGACGGACAATGAAAAACTGTTTTTT
J gene: TRBJ1-4
D gene: NA
clone size: NA
V gene: TRBV7-9

CDR3 protein: CASSIRLDEQFF
CDR3 DNA: TGTGCCAGCAGCATCCGACTGGATGAGCAGTTCTTC
J gene: TRBJ2-1
D gene: NA
clone size: NA
V gene: TRBV5-5